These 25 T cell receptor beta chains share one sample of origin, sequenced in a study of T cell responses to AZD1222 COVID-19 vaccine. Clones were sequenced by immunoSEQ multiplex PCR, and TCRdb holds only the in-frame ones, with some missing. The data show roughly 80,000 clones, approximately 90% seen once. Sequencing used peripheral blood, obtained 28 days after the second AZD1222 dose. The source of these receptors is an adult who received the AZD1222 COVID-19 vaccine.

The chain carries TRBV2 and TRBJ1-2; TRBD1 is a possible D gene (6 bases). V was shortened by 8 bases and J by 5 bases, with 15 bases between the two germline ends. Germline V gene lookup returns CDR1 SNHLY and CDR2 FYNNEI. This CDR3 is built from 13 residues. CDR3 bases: TGTGCCAGCGGCCAGACAGGAGTATATGGCTACACCTTC. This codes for CASGQTGVYGYTF.

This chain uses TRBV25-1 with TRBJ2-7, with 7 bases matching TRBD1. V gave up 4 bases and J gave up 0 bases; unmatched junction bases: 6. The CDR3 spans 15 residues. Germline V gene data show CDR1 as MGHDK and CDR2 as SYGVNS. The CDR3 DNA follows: TGTGCCAGCAGTGGGACAGGCGTATTCTCCTACGAGCAGTACTTC. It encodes CASSGTGVFSYEQYF.

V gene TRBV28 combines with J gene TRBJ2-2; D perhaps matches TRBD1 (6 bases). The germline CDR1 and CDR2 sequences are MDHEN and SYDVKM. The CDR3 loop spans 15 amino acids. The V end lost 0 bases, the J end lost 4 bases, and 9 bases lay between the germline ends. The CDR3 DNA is TGTGCCAGCAGTTTATGGGGGGCGATCACCGGGGAGCTGTTTTTT. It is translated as CASSLWGAITGELFF.

The CDR3 DNA reads as TGCGCCAGCAGCCAAGGTTGGCGGGCCGAAGAGACCCAGTACTTC. It translates to CASSQGWRAEETQYF. The J gene is TRBJ2-5, the V gene TRBV4-3; D may be TRBD2 (5 bases). Germline V gene data show CDR1 as LGHNA and CDR2 as YSLEER. The CDR3 totals 15 residues. Deletions cut 1 base from V and 3 bases from J, with 12 bases between.

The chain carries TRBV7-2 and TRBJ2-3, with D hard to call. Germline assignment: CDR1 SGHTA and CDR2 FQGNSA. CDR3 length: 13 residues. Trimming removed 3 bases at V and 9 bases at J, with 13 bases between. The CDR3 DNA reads TGTGCCAGCAGCTTTGATAACGGATTGACGCAGTATTTT. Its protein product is CASSFDNGLTQYF.

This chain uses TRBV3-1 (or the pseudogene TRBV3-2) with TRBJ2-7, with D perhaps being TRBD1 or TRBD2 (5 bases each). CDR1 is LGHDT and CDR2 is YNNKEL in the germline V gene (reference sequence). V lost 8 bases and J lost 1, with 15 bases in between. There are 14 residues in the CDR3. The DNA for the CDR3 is TGTGCCAGCGGGACCCGGGGCCCGTCCTACGAGCAGTACTTC. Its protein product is CASGTRGPSYEQYF.

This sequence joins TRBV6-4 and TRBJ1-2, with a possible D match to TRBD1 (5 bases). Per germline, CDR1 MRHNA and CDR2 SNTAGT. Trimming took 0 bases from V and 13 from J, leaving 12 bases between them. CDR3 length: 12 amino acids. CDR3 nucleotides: TGTGCCAGCAGTGACTCGATGGGGCTCCCCACCTTC. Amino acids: CASSDSMGLPTF.

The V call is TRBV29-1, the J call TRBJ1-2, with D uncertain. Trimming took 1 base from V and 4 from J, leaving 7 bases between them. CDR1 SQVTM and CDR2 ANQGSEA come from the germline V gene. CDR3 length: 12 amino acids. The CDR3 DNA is TGCAGCGTTGAAGGGCAGGCCTATGGCTACACCTTC. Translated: CSVEGQAYGYTF.

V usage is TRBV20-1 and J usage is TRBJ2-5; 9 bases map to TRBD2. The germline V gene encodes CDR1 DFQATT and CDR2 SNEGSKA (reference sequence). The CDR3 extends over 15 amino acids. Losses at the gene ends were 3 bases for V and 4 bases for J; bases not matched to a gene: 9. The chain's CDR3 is CSASPLAGSLETQYF. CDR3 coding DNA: TGCAGTGCTAGTCCCCTAGCGGGGTCGCTAGAGACCCAGTACTTC.

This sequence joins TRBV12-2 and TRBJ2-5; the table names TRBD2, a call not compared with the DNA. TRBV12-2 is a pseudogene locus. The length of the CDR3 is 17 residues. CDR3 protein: CASRFRPGLAGEETQYF. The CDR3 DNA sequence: TGTGCAAGTCGCTTTCGTCCGGGACTAGCGGGTGAAGAGACCCAGTACTTC.

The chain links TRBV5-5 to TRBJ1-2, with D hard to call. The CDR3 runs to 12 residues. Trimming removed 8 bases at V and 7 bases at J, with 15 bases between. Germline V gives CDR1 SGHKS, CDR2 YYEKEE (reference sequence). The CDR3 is CASLHPKGGYTF. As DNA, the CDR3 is TGTGCCAGTCTCCATCCCAAGGGTGGCTACACCTTC.

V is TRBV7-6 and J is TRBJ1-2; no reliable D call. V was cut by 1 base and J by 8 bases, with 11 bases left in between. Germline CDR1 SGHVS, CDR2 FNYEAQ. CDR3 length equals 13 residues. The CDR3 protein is CASSLEAGVGYTF. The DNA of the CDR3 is TGTGCCAGCAGCTTAGAAGCAGGAGTGGGCTACACCTTC.

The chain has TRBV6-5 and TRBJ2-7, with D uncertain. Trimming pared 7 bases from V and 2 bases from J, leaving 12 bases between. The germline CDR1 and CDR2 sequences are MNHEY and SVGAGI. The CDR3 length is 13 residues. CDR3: CASTRGRAYEQYF. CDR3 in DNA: TGTGCCAGCACCCGCGGACGGGCCTACGAGCAGTACTTC.

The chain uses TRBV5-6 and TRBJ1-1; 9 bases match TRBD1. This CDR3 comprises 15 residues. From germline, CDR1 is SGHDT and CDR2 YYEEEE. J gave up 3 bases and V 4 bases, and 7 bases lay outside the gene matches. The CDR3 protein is CASSRGGTGYTEAFF. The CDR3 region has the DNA TGTGCCAGCAGCCGGGGCGGGACAGGGTACACTGAAGCTTTCTTT. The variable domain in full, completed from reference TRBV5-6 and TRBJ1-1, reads DAGVTQSPTHLIKTRGQQVTLRCSPKSGHDTVSWYQQALGQGPQFIFQYYEEEERQRGNFPDRFSGHQFPNYSSELNVNALLLGDSALYLCASSRGGTGYTEAFFGQGTRLTVV.

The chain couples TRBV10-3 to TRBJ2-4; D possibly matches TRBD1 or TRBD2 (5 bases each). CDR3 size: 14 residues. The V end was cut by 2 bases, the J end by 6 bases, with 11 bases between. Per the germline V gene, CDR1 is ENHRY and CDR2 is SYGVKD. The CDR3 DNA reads TGTGCCATCAGTGAGCCGGGGCAAGCAAACATTCAGTACTTC. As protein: CAISEPGQANIQYF.

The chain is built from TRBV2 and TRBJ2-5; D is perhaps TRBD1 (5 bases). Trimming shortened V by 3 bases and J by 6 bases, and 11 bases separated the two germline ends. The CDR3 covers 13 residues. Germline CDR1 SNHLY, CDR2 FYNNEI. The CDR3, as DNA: TGTGCCAGCAGTGATGACAGACGAAAGACCCAGTACTTC. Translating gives CASSDDRRKTQYF.

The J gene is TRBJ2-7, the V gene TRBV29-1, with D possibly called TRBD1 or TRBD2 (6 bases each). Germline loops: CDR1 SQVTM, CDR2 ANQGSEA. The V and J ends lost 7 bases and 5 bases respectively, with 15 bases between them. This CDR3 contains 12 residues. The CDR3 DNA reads TGCAGCGCGCTAAGGGGGGCGGACGAGCAGTACTTC. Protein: CSALRGADEQYF.

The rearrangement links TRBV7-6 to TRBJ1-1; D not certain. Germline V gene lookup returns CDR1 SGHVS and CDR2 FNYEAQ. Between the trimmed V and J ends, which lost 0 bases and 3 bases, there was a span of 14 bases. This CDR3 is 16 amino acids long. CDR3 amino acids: CASSLAYRAGDTEAFF. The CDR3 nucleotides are TGTGCCAGCAGCTTAGCGTACAGAGCCGGGGACACTGAAGCTTTCTTT.

CDR3: CASSLDRPSGANVLTF. CDR3 bases: TGTGCCAGCAGTCTGGACAGGCCTTCTGGGGCCAACGTCCTGACTTTC. This sequence joins TRBV25-1 and TRBJ2-6; the match to TRBD1 covers 7 bases. CDR1 and CDR2 from the germline V gene are MGHDK and SYGVNS. Germline trimming cut 5 bases from V and 1 base from J; bases unmatched to any gene: 5. This CDR3 is built from 16 residues.

CDR3 in amino acids: CASSPAGTGDYEQYF. CDR3 coding DNA: TGTGCCAGCTCACCAGCGGGGACAGGGGACTACGAGCAGTACTTC. The chain couples TRBV18 to TRBJ2-7; the match to TRBD1 covers 10 bases. Germline V gene data show CDR1 as KGHSH and CDR2 as LQKENI. CDR3 length: 15 residues. V was clipped by 2 bases and J by 3 bases; unmatched bases: 4.

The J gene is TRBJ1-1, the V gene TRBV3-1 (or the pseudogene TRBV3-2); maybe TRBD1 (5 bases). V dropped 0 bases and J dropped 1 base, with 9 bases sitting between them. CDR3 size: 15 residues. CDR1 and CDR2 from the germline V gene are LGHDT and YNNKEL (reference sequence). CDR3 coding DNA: TGTGCCAGCAGCCAAGATTTAGGGGCGAACACTGAAGCTTTCTTT. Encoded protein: CASSQDLGANTEAFF.

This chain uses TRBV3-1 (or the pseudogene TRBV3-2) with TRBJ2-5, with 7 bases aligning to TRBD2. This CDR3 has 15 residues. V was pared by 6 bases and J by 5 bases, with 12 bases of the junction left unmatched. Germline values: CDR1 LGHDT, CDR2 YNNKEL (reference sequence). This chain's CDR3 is CASSLTWGGRETQYF. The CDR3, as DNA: TGTGCCAGCAGTCTCACTTGGGGGGGAAGGGAGACCCAGTACTTC.

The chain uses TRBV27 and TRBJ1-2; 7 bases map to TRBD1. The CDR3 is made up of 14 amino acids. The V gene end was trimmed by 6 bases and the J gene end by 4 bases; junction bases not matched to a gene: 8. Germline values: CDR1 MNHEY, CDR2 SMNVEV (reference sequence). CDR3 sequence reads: CASSPRQGPYGYTF. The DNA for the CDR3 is TGTGCCAGCAGCCCGCGACAGGGCCCCTATGGCTACACCTTC.

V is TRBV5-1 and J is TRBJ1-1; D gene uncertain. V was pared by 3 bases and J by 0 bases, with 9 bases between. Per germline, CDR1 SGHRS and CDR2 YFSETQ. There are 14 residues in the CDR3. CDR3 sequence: CASSSDGMNTEAFF. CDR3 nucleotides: TGCGCCAGCAGCTCCGACGGCATGAACACTGAAGCTTTCTTT.

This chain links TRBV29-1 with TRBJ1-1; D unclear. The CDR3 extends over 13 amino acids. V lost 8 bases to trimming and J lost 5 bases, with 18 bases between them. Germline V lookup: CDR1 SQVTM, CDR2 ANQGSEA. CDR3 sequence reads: CSSRREVQTEAFF. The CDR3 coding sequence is TGCAGCTCCCGAAGGGAGGTTCAGACTGAAGCTTTCTTT. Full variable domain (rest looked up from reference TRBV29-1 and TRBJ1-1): SAVISQKPSRDICQRGTSLTIQCQVDSQVTMMFWYRQQPGQSLTLIATANQGSEATYESGFVIDKFPISRPNLTFSTLTVSNMSPEDSSIYLCSSRREVQTEAFFGQGTRLTVV.